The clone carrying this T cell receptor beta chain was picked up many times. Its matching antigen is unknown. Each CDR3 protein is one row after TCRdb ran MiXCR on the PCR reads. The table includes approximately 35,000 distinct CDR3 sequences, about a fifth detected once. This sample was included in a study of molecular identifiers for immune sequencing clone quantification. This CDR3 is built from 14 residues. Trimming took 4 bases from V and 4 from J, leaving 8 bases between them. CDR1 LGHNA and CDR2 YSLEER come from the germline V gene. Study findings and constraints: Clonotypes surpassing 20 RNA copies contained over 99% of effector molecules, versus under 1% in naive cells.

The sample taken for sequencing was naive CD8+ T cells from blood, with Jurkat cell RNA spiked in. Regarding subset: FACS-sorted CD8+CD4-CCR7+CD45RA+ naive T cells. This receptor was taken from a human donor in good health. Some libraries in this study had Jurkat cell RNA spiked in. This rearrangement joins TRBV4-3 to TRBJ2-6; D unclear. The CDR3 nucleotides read TGCGCCAGCAGCCCTACCCGGGGGGCCAACGTCCTGACTTTC. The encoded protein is CASSPTRGANVLTF.